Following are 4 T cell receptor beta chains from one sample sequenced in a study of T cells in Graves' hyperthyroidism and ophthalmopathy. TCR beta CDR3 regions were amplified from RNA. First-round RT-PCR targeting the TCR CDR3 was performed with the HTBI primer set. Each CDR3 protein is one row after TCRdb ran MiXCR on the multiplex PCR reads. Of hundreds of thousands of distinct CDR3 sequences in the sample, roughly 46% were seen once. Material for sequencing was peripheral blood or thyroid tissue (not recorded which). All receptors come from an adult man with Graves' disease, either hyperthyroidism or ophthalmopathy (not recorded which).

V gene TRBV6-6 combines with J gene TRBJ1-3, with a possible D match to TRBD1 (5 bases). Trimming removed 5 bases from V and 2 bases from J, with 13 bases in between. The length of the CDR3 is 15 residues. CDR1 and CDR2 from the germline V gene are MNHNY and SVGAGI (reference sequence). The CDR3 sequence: CASSVQGSAGNTIYF. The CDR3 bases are TGTGCCAGCAGTGTTCAGGGATCGGCTGGAAACACCATATATTTT.

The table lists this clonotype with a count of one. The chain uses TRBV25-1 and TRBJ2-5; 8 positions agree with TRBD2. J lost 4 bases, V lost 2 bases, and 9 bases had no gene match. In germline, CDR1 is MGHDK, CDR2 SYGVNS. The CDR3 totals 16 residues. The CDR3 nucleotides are TGTGCCAGCAGTGAAGATAACTCGGGGGGGACAGAGACCCAGTACTTC. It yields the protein CASSEDNSGGTETQYF.

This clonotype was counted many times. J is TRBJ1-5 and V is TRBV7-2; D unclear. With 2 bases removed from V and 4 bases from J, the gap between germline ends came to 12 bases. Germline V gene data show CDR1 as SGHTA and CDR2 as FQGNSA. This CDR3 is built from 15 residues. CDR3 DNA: TGTGCCAGCAGCTTACAATGGGGAGGGAATCAGCCCCAGCATTTT. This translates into CASSLQWGGNQPQHF.

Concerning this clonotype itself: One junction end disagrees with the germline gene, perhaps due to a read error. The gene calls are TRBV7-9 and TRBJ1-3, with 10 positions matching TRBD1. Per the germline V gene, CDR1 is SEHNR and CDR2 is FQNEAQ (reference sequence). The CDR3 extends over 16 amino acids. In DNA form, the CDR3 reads TGCGCCAGCAGCCAGGGACAGGGGCCCTCTGGAAACACCATATATTTT. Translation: CASSQGQGPSGNTIYF.